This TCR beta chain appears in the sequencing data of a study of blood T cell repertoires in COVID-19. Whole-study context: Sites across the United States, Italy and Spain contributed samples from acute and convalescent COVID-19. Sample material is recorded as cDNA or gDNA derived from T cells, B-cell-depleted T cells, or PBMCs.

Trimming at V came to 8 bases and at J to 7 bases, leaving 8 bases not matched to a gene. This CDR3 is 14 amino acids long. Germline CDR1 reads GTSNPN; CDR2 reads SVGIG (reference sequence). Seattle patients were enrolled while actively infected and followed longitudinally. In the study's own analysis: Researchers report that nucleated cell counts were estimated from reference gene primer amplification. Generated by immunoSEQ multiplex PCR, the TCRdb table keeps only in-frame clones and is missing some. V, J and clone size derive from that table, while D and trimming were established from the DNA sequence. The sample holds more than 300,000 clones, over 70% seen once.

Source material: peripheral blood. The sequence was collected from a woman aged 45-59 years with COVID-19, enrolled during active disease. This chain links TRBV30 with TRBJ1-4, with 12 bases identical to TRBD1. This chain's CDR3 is CATHRDRGLEKLFF. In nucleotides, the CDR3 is TGTGCCACCCACCGGGACAGGGGGCTTGAAAAACTGTTTTTT.